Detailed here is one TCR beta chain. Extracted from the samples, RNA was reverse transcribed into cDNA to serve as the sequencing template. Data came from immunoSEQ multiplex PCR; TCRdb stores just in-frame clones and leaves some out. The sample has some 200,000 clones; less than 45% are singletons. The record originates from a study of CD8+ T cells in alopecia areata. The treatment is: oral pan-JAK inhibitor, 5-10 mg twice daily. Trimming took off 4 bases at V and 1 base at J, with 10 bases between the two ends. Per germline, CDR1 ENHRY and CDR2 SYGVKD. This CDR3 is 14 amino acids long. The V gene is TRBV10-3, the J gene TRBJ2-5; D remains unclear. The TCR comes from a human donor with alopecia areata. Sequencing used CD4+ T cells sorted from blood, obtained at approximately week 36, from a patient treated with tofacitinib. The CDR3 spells CAISAGVSQETQYF. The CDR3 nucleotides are TGTGCCATCAGTGCGGGCGTGTCCCAAGAGACCCAGTACTTC.